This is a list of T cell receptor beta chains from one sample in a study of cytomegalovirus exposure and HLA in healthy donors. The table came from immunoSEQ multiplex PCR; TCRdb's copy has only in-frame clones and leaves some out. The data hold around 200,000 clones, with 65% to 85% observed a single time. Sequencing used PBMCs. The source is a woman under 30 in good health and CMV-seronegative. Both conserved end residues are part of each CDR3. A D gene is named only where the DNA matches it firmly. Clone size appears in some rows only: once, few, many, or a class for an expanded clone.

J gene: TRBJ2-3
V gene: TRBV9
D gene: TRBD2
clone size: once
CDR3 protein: CASSVGAVSGHTDTQYF
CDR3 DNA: TGTGCCAGCAGCGTAGGGGCGGTTAGCGGGCACACAGATACGCAGTATTTT

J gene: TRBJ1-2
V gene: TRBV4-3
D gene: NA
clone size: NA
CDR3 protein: CASSPARGRGDYTF
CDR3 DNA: TGCGCCAGCAGCCCAGCGCGGGGGCGAGGAGATTACACCTTC

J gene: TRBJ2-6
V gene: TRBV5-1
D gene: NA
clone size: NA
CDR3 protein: CASSLGGPGANVLTF
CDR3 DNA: TGCGCCAGCAGCTTGGGAGGGCCTGGGGCCAACGTCCTGACTTTC

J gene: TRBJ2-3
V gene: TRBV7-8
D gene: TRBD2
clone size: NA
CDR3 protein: CASSPVRLADSNTDTQYF
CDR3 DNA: TGTGCCAGCAGCCCCGTCCGGCTAGCGGATTCGAACACAGATACGCAGTATTTT

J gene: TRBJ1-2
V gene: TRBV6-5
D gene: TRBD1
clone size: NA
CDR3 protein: CASSQVRDSYGYTF
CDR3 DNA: TGTGCCAGCAGTCAGGTCCGGGACAGCTATGGCTACACCTTC

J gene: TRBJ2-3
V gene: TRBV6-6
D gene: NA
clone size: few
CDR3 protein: CASIGTDTQYF
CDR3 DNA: TGTGCCAGCATCGGGACAGATACGCAGTATTTT

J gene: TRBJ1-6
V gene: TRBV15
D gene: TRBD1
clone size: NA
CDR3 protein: CATSRERTGANSPLHF
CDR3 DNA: TGTGCCACCAGCAGAGAAAGGACAGGGGCCAATTCACCCCTCCACTTT

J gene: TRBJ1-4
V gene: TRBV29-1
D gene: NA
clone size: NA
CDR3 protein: CSVEDYTAPTNEKLFF
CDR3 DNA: TGCAGCGTTGAAGATTATACAGCCCCAACTAATGAAAAACTGTTTTTT

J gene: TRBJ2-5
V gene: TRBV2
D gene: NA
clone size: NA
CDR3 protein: CASSLGTPGETQYF
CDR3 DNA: TGTGCCAGCAGTCTCGGGACACCGGGGGAGACCCAGTACTTC

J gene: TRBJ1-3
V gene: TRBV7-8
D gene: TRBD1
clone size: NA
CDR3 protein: CASSTQGALAGNTIYF
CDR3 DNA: TGTGCCAGCAGCACACAGGGGGCGTTAGCTGGAAACACCATATATTTT

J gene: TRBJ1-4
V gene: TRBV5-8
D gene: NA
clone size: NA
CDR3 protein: CASSNTYSATNEKLFF
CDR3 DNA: TGTGCCAGCAGCAATACGTACAGTGCAACTAATGAAAAACTGTTTTTT

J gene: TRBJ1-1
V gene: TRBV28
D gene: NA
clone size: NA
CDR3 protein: CASSFRYSLFPNTEAFF
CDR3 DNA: TGTGCCAGCAGTTTTCGCTATTCACTTTTTCCAAACACTGAAGCTTTCTTT

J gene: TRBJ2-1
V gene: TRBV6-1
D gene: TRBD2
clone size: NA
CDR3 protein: CASSEAPGLAYNEQFF
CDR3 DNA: TGTGCCAGCAGTGAAGCTCCGGGACTAGCCTACAATGAGCAGTTCTTC

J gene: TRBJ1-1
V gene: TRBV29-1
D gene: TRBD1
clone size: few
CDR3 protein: CSVGTGWGTEAFF
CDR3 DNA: TGCAGCGTTGGGACAGGGTGGGGCACTGAAGCTTTCTTT

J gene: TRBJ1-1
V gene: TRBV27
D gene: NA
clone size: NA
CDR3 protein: CASSRGTEAFF
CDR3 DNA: TGTGCCAGCAGTAGGGGGACTGAAGCTTTCTTT

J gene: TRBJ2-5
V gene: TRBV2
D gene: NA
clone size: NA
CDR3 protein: CASTPGSGGHQETQYF
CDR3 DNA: TGTGCCAGCACCCCTGGGTCGGGGGGCCACCAAGAGACCCAGTACTTC

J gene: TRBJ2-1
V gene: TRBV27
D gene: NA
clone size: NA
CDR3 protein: CASSSGQNEQFF
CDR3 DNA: TGTGCCAGCAGTTCTGGACAAAATGAGCAGTTCTTC

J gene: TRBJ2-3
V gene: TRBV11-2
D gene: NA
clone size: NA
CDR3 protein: CASSLDRVHDTQYF
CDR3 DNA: TGTGCCAGCAGCTTAGATCGGGTCCACGATACGCAGTATTTT

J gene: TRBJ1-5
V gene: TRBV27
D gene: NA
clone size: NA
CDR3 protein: CASRLRGGGNQPQHF
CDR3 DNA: TGTGCCAGCAGGTTACGGGGGGGAGGCAATCAGCCCCAGCATTTT

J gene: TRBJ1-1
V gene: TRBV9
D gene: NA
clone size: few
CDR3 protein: CASSPQVPDNSEAFF
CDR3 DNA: TGTGCCAGCAGCCCCCAAGTCCCCGACAACAGTGAAGCTTTCTTT

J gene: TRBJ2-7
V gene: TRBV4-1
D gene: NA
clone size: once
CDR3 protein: CASSQDREGLDEQYF
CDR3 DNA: TGCGCCAGCAGCCAAGATCGGGAAGGGTTGGACGAGCAGTACTTC

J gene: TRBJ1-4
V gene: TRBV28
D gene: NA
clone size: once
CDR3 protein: CASSLIGFRGPFF
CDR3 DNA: TGTGCCAGCAGTTTAATCGGGTTTAGGGGTCCCTTTTTT

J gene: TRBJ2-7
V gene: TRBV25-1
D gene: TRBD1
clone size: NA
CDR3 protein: CASSVTGVYEQYF
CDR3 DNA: TGTGCCAGCAGTGTAACAGGGGTCTACGAGCAGTACTTC

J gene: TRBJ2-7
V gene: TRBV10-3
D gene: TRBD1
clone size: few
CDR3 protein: CAISGQGALGYEQYF
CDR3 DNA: TGTGCCATCAGTGGACAGGGGGCGCTAGGCTACGAGCAGTACTTC

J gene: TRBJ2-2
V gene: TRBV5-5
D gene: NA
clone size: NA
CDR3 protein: CASSPSGESRTGELFF
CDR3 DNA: TGTGCCAGCAGCCCATCTGGGGAGAGTCGCACCGGGGAGCTGTTTTTT

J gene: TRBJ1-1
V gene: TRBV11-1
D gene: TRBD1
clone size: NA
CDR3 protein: CASSPRDRAMNTEAFF
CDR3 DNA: TGTGCCAGCAGCCCCAGGGACAGGGCTATGAACACTGAAGCTTTCTTT

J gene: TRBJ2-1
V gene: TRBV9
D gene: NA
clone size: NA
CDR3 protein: CASSVGRGSSYNEQFF
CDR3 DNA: TGTGCCAGCAGCGTAGGTCGAGGGAGCTCCTACAATGAGCAGTTCTTC

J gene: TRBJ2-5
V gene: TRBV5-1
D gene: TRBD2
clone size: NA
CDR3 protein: CASSSGLGETQYF
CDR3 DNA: TGCGCCAGCAGCTCGGGACTAGGGGAGACCCAGTACTTC

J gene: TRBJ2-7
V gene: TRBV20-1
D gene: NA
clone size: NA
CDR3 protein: CSALLYEQYF
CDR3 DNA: TGCAGTGCACTCCTCTACGAGCAGTACTTC

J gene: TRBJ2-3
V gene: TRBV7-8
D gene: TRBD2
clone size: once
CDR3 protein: CASRRAGLVLHTQYF
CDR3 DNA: TGTGCCAGCAGGAGGGCGGGACTAGTTTTGCATACGCAGTATTTT

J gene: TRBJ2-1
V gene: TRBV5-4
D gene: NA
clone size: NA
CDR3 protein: CASSLYRSGRIDEQFF
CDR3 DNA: TGTGCCAGCAGCTTGTATCGGTCAGGGAGGATCGATGAGCAGTTCTTC

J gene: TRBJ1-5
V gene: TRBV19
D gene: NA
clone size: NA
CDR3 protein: CASSRTDNSNQPQHF
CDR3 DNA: TGTGCCAGTAGCCGGACAGATAATAGCAATCAGCCCCAGCATTTT

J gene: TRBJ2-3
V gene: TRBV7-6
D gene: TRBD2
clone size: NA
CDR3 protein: CASSLAAGGPNTQYF
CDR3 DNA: TGTGCCAGCAGCTTAGCGGCGGGAGGGCCAAATACGCAGTATTTT

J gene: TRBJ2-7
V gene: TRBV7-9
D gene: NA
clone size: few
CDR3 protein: CASRRDTPYEQYF
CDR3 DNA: TGTGCCAGCAGGAGGGACACTCCCTACGAGCAGTACTTC

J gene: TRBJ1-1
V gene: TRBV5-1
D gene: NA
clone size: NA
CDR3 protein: CASSVGHMNTEAFF
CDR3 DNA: TGCGCCAGCAGCGTGGGACACATGAACACTGAAGCTTTCTTT

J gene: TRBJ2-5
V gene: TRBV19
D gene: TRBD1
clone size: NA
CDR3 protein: CASRLTGGETQYF
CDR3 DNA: TGTGCCAGTAGATTGACAGGGGGCGAGACCCAGTACTTC

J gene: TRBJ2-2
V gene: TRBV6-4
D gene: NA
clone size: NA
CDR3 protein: CASSESPDTNTGELFF
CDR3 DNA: TGTGCCAGCAGTGAATCTCCGGACACGAACACCGGGGAGCTGTTTTTT

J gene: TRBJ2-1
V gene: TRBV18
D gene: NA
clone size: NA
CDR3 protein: CASSPVNEGGTEQFF
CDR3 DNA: TGTGCCAGCTCACCAGTTAACGAAGGGGGTACTGAGCAGTTCTTC

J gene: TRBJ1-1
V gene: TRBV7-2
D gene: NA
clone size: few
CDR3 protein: CASSFRVDTEAFF
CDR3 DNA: TGTGCCAGCAGCTTCAGGGTGGATACTGAAGCTTTCTTT

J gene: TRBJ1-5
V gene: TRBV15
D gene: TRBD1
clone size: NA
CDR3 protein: CATSKPGGNQPQHF
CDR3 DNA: TGTGCCACCAGCAAGCCAGGGGGTAATCAGCCCCAGCATTTT

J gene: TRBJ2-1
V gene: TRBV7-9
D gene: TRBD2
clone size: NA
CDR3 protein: CASSLVAGVDEQFF
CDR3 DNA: TGTGCCAGCAGCTTAGTAGCGGGAGTTGATGAGCAGTTCTTC

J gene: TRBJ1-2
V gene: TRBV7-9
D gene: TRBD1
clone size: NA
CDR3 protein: CSSSLAGTGDGYTF
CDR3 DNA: TGTTCCAGCAGCTTAGCCGGGACAGGGGATGGCTACACCTTC

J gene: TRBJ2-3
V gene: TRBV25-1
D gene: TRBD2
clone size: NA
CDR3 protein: CASSGSAGGPTQYF
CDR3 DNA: TGTGCCAGCAGTGGTTCCGCGGGGGGGCCAACGCAGTATTTT

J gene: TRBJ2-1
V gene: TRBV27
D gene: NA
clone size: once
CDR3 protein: CASSSGGNEQFF
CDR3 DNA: TGTGCCAGCAGTTCCGGGGGTAATGAGCAGTTCTTC

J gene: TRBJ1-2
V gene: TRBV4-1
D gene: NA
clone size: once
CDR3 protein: CASSQGWTEANYGYTF
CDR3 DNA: TGCGCCAGCAGCCAAGGGTGGACAGAAGCTAACTATGGCTACACCTTC

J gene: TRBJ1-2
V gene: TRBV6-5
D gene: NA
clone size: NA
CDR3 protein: CASSYGGGPNGYTF
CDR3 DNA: TGTGCCAGCAGTTACGGGGGGGGCCCAAATGGCTACACCTTC